This T cell receptor (beta chain) was obtained from a study of T cell repertoires in ileal Crohn's disease. Profiling relied on immunoSEQ multiplex PCR, and the TCRdb table lists in-frame clones only, not all of them. Of 11,000 to 15,000 clones in the sample, 82% were seen once. This TCR was recovered from an adult with Crohn's disease. Sample: ileal tissue.

CDR3 region: CASGPGLAGSYEQYF. The CDR3 DNA is TGTGCTAGTGGGCCCGGACTAGCGGGTTCATACGAGCAGTACTTC. The chain uses TRBV12-5 and TRBJ2-7, with TRBD2 matching over 11 bases. There are 15 residues in the CDR3. J gave up 4 bases and V 6 bases, and 8 bases lay outside the gene matches. The germline V gene has CDR1 LGHNT and CDR2 FRNRAP.